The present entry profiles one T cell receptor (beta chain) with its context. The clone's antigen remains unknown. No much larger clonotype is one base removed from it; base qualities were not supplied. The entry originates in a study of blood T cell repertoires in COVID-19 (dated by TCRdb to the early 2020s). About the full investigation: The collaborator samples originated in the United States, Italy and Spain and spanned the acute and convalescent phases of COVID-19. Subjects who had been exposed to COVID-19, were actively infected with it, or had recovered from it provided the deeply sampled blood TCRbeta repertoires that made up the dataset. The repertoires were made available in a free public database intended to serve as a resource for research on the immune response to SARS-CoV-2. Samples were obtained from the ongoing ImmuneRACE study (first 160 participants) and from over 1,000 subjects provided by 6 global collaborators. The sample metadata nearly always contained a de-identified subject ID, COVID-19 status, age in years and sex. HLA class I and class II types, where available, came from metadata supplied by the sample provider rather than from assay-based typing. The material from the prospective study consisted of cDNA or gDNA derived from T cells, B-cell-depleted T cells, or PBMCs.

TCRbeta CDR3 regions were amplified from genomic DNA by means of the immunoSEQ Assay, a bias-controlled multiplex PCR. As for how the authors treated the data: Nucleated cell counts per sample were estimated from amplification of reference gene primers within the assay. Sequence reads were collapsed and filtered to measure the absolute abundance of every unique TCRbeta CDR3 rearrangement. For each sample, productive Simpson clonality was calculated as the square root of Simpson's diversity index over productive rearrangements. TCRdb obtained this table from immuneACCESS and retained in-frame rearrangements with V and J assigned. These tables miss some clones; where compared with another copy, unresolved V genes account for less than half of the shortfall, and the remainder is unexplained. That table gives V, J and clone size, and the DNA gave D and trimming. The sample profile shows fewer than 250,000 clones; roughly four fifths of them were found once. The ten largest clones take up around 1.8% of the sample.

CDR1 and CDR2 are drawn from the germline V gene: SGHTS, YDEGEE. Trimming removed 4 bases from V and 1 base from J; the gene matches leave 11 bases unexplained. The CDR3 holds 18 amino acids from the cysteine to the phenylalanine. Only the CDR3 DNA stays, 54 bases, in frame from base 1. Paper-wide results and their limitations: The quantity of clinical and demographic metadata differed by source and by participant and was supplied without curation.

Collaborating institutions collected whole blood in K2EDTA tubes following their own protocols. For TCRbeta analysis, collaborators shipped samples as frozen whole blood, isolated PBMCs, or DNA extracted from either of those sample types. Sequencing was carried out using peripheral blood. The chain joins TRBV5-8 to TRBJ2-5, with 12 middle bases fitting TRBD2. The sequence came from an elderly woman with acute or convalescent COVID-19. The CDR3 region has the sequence CASSPAPTSGGFQETQYF. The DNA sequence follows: TGTGCCAGCAGCCCCGCCCCGACTAGCGGGGGATTCCAAGAGACCCAGTACTTC.